This T cell receptor (beta chain) was captured by sequencing in a study of T cell repertoires in aging, cancer and after chemotherapy. Regarding the study as a whole: Loss of evenness, beyond lost richness, contributed to age-related TCR diversity decline in cancer patients.

Rearranged V-D-J TRB sequences were amplified with a mixed TRB-A/B primer pool. MiXCR, run by TCRdb on the multiplex PCR reads, gives a single entry per CDR3 protein. Of about 2,500 distinct CDR3 sequences in the sample, approximately 22% were seen once. The table lists this clonotype with a few counts. Its antigen is currently unknown. TCR beta rearrangements were amplified from peripheral blood genomic DNA. This CDR3 region has 15 residues. Germline assignment: CDR1 PRHDT and CDR2 FYEKMQ (reference sequence). Trimming took 3 bases from V and 0 from J, leaving 9 bases between them. The TCR sequence derives from a human donor with a solid tumor. The chain couples TRBV13 to TRBJ1-5, with D possibly TRBD1 on 6 matching bases. The sequencing input was blood. The CDR3 sequence: CASSFHRASNQPQHF. In nucleotides, the CDR3 is TGTGCCAGCAGCTTTCACAGGGCTAGCAATCAGCCCCAGCATTTT.